The clone carrying this TCR beta chain was found a few times. Participant age was roughly 18 to 100 years, and participants resided in 20 to 30 US areas. Donors were grouped by their self-reported clinical history. Per the original methods: Amplification from reference gene primers served as the basis for estimated nucleated cell counts. Sequencing was performed with immunoSEQ multiplex PCR; in TCRdb, only in-frame clones are kept and a portion is missing. D and trimming come from the DNA, and the V and J calls and clone size come from that table. This sample carries about 250,000 clones, 70% to 90% of them seen once, and the ten largest clones take approximately 1.7%. The data originate from a study of blood T cell repertoires in COVID-19. The wider study: PBMCs, B-cell-depleted T cells, or T cells provided the cDNA or gDNA that made up the material.

The sequence derives from a woman aged 45-60 years who had recovered from COVID-19. The sequenced sample was PBMCs or T cells enriched from blood (not recorded which).

CDR3 residues: CASSYLRASRRQPQHF. The DNA for the CDR3 is TGTGCCAGCAGTTACTTGCGGGCCTCCCGGCGCCAGCCCCAGCATTTT. V usage is TRBV6-2 or TRBV6-3 and J usage is TRBJ1-5, with D unresolved. Germline V gene sequence: CDR1 MNHEY, CDR2 SVGEGT. Trimming took 1 base from V and 7 from J, leaving 17 bases between them. The CDR3 contains 16 residues.